The rows below give T cell receptor beta chains drawn from one sample of a study of blood T cell repertoires in COVID-19. The data were produced by immunoSEQ multiplex PCR, yet TCRdb's version contains in-frame clones alone and is incomplete. The sample has approximately 140,000 clones; approximately 79% are singletons. The sequencing input was PBMCs or T cells enriched from blood (not recorded which). These receptors came from a man aged 35 to 55 with acute COVID-19. The CDR3 runs from the conserved cysteine through the conserved F or W. D genes are given only for firm matches. Only some rows state a clone size, as once, few, many or a class for expanded clones.

j_gene: TRBJ2-7; d_gene: TRBD2; abundance: few; v_gene: TRBV6-5; CDR3nt: TGTGCCAGCAGTCCCCCAGCGGGGGTCACCTACGAGCAGTACTTC; CDR3aa: CASSPPAGVTYEQYF
j_gene: TRBJ1-2; d_gene: TRBD1; abundance: .; v_gene: TRBV2; CDR3nt: TGTGCCAGCATCCCAGGGGGCGCCTATGGCTACACCTTC; CDR3aa: CASIPGGAYGYTF
j_gene: TRBJ2-7; d_gene: TRBD2; abundance: .; v_gene: TRBV5-6; CDR3nt: TGTGCCAGCAGCCCCTGGACTAGCGGGAGGGCGACTGAGCAGTACTTC; CDR3aa: CASSPWTSGRATEQYF
j_gene: TRBJ2-3; d_gene: .; abundance: .; v_gene: TRBV6-2/TRBV6-3; CDR3nt: TGTGCCAGCAGTTACAATTGGGGGCCGGGAGATACGCAGTATTTT; CDR3aa: CASSYNWGPGDTQYF
j_gene: TRBJ2-7; d_gene: .; abundance: .; v_gene: TRBV29-1; CDR3nt: TGCAGCGTTGAGTCGGCGGGTACCTACGAGCAGTACTTC; CDR3aa: CSVESAGTYEQYF
j_gene: TRBJ2-1; d_gene: TRBD1; abundance: .; v_gene: TRBV19; CDR3nt: TGTGCCAGTAGTAATTTATTTTCCCAGGGGGTAACCGGCAATGAGCAGTTCTTC; CDR3aa: CASSNLFSQGVTGNEQFF
j_gene: TRBJ1-4; d_gene: .; abundance: .; v_gene: TRBV5-4; CDR3nt: TGTGCCAGCAGCGCCGCGGGGGCCGAAGGGGAAAAACTGTTTTTT; CDR3aa: CASSAAGAEGEKLFF
j_gene: TRBJ1-4; d_gene: .; abundance: .; v_gene: TRBV19; CDR3nt: TGTGCCAGTAGTATTGCGTCAGGGATTAATGAAAAACTGTTTTTT; CDR3aa: CASSIASGINEKLFF
j_gene: TRBJ1-2; d_gene: TRBD1; abundance: once; v_gene: TRBV7-3; CDR3nt: TGTGCCAGCAGCCTTCCAGGGGGCCGTGGCTACACCTTC; CDR3aa: CASSLPGGRGYTF
j_gene: TRBJ2-7; d_gene: TRBD1; abundance: .; v_gene: TRBV6-5; CDR3nt: TGTGCCAGCAGGCGGACAGGGTCCGACGAGCAGTACTTC; CDR3aa: CASRRTGSDEQYF
j_gene: TRBJ2-7; d_gene: .; abundance: few; v_gene: TRBV10-1; CDR3nt: TGCGCCAGCAGTGGGACACCGGGTGGGGAGCAGTACTTC; CDR3aa: CASSGTPGGEQYF
j_gene: TRBJ2-2; d_gene: TRBD1; abundance: .; v_gene: TRBV19; CDR3nt: TGTGCCAGTAGTGGTCAGGGGGCACCTCGCACCGGGGAGCTGTTTTTT; CDR3aa: CASSGQGAPRTGELFF
j_gene: TRBJ2-7; d_gene: .; abundance: .; v_gene: TRBV7-9; CDR3nt: TGTGCCAGCAGCTTAGGGGAGAGCCCCGGCTACGAGCAGTACTTC; CDR3aa: CASSLGESPGYEQYF
j_gene: TRBJ1-1; d_gene: .; abundance: .; v_gene: TRBV28; CDR3nt: TGTGCCATCAATCAGCGGTTGAACACTGAAGCTTTCTTT; CDR3aa: CAINQRLNTEAFF
j_gene: TRBJ2-1; d_gene: TRBD1; abundance: .; v_gene: TRBV7-3; CDR3nt: TGTGCCAGCAGCCTGGACAGGGGGAGTTACAATGAGCAGTTCTTC; CDR3aa: CASSLDRGSYNEQFF
j_gene: TRBJ1-1; d_gene: .; abundance: .; v_gene: TRBV7-2; CDR3nt: TGTGCCAGCAGCTTAGCGGAGGGCGGGAACACTGAAGCTTTCTTT; CDR3aa: CASSLAEGGNTEAFF
j_gene: TRBJ2-7; d_gene: .; abundance: .; v_gene: TRBV6-5; CDR3nt: TGTGCCAGCAGTTACTCGGCCTCCGGGGACTCCTACGAGCAGTACTTC; CDR3aa: CASSYSASGDSYEQYF
j_gene: TRBJ2-6; d_gene: TRBD2; abundance: .; v_gene: TRBV18; CDR3nt: TGTGCCAGCTCACCACTCCTAGCGGGGGCCGACTCTGGGGCCAACGTCCTGACTTTC; CDR3aa: CASSPLLAGADSGANVLTF
j_gene: TRBJ1-3; d_gene: .; abundance: .; v_gene: TRBV7-6; CDR3nt: TGTGCCAGCAGCTTAGAACAGGGCCGGGTTGGAAACACCATATATTTT; CDR3aa: CASSLEQGRVGNTIYF
j_gene: TRBJ2-3; d_gene: TRBD1; abundance: .; v_gene: TRBV5-8; CDR3nt: TGTGCCAGCAGCTTGGTTGTTGGGACAGGGGGTCATACGCAGTATTTT; CDR3aa: CASSLVVGTGGHTQYF
j_gene: TRBJ1-4; d_gene: TRBD1; abundance: .; v_gene: TRBV3-1/TRBV3-2; CDR3nt: TGTGCCAGCACCCTTCAGGGACAGGGCAACGAAAAACTGTTTTTT; CDR3aa: CASTLQGQGNEKLFF
j_gene: TRBJ2-3; d_gene: TRBD1; abundance: .; v_gene: TRBV6-5; CDR3nt: TGTGCCAGCACCGACGGGACAGGGAGCACAGATACGCAGTATTTT; CDR3aa: CASTDGTGSTDTQYF
j_gene: TRBJ2-5; d_gene: TRBD2; abundance: .; v_gene: TRBV3-1/TRBV3-2; CDR3nt: TGTGCCAGCAGCCAAGATGGGTCTAGCGGGGAGGAAGAGACCCAGTACTTC; CDR3aa: CASSQDGSSGEEETQYF